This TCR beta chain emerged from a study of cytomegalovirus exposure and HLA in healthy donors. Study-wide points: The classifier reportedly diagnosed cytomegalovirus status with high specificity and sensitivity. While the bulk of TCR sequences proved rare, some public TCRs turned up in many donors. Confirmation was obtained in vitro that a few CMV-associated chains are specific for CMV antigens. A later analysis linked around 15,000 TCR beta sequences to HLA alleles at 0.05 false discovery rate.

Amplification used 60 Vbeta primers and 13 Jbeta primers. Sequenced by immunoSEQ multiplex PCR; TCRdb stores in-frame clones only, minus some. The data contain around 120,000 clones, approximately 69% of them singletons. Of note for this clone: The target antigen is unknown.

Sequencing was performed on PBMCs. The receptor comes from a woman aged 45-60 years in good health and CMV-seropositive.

The CDR3 spells CASSGTSLSYEQYF. The CDR3 nucleotides read TGCGCCAGCAGTGGCACTAGTCTCTCCTACGAGCAGTACTTC. The V and J genes are TRBV5-1 and TRBJ2-7; D possibly corresponds to TRBD2 (5 bases). Germline CDR1 is SGHRS and CDR2 is YFSETQ. With 5 bases removed from V and 0 bases from J, the gap between germline ends came to 12 bases. The CDR3 has 14 residues.